This T cell receptor beta chain was sequenced during a study of chemoradiotherapy in HPV16-positive cancers. Measured with immunoSEQ multiplex PCR; TCRdb has only the in-frame clones, and not every one. The data contain about 5,700 clones, about 89% of them seen just once; the ten biggest clones take up 22%. Trimming left V 5 bases short and J 3 bases short, with 8 bases between. The germline CDR1 and CDR2 sequences are SGHTA and FQGTGA. This CDR3 region has 13 residues. The input for sequencing was blood, taken from a patient who underwent chemoradiotherapy. The receptor's source is a human donor with HPV-associated anogenital cancer. The chain couples TRBV7-3 to TRBJ1-5; TRBD1 might be the D (5 bases). Here the CDR3 reads CASSPGTNQPQHF. The CDR3 region has the DNA TGTGCCAGCAGCCCGGGGACCAATCAGCCCCAGCATTTT.